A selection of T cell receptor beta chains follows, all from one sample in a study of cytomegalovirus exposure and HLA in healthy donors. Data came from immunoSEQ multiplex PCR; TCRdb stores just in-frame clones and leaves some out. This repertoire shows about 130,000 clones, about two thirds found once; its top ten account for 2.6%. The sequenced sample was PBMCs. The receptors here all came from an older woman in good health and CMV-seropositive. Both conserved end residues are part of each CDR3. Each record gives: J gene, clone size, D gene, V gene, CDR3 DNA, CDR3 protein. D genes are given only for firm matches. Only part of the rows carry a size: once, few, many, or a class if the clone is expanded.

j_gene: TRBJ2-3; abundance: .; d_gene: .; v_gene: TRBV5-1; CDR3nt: TGCGCCAGCAGCTTGGAGGCCCGGGGAGGGGGTTACACCACAGATACGCAGTATTTT; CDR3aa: CASSLEARGGGYTTDTQYF
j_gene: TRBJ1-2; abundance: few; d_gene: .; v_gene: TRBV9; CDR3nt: TGTGCCAGCAGCGTAGAATCGGGGGGAGGCTATGGCTACACCTTC; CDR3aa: CASSVESGGGYGYTF
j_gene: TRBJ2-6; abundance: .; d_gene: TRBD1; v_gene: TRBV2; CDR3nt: TGTGCCAGCAGTGGGGACAGGGCGTTCTCTGGGGCCAACGTCCTGACTTTC; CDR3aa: CASSGDRAFSGANVLTF
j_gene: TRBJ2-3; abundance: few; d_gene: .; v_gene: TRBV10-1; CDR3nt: TGCGCCAGCAGTGCTAGCAGGGGACCCAGCACAGATACGCAGTATTTT; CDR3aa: CASSASRGPSTDTQYF
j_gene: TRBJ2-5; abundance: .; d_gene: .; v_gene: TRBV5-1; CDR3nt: TGCGCCAGCACCGTACAAGAGACCCAGTACTTC; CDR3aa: CASTVQETQYF
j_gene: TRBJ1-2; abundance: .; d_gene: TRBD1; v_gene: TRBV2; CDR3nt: TGTGCCAGCAGTGCGGGACAGGGGAATGGCTACACCTTC; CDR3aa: CASSAGQGNGYTF
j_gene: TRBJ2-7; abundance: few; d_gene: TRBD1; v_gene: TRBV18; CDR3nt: TGTGCCAGCTCACCGGGACAGGGGGTTAGGGAGCAGTACTTC; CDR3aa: CASSPGQGVREQYF
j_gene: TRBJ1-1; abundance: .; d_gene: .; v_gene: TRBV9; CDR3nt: TGTGCCAGCAGCGTAGCTCTGGCAACTGAAGCTTTCTTT; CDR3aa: CASSVALATEAFF
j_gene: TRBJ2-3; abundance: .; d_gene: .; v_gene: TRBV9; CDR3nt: TGTGCCAGCAGCCAGGGGGGCTCTAGCACAGATACGCAGTATTTT; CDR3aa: CASSQGGSSTDTQYF
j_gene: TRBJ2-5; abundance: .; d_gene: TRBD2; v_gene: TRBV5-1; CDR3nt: TGCGCCAGCAGCAGGACTAGCGGGGGCCCGGCTCAAGAGACCCAGTACTTC; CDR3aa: CASSRTSGGPAQETQYF
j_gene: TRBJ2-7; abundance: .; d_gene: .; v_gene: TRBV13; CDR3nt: TGTGCCAGCAGCTCGAGCTCCTACGAGCAGTACTTC; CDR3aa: CASSSSSYEQYF
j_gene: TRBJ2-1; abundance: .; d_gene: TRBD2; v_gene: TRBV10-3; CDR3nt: TGTGCCATCAGTGAGTCGAATCACGGGGGGGCGGAGCAGTTCTTC; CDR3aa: CAISESNHGGAEQFF
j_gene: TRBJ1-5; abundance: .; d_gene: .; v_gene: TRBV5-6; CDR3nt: TGTGCCAGCAGCTTGGGACAGAGTAGCAATCAGCCCCAGCATTTT; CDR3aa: CASSLGQSSNQPQHF
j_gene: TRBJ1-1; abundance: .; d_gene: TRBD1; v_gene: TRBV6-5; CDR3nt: TGTGCCAGCAGGCGACAGGGATCCATGAACACTGAAGCTTTCTTT; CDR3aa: CASRRQGSMNTEAFF
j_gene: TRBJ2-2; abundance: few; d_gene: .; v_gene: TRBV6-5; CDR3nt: TGTGCCACCTCCAGGGCCACCGGGGAGCTGTTTTTT; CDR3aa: CATSRATGELFF
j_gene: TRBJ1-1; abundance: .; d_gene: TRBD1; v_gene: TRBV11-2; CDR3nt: TGTGCCAGCAGCTCAGGGGGGCGAGGGGGTGAAGCTTTCTTT; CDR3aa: CASSSGGRGGEAFF
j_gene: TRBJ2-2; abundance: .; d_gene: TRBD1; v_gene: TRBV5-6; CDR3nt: TGTGCCAGCGGGGGACAGACGAACACCGGGGAGCTGTTTTTT; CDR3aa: CASGGQTNTGELFF
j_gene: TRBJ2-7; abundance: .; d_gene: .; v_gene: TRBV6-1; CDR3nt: TGTGCCACCCACACAGCTGGTGAGCAGTACTTC; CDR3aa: CATHTAGEQYF